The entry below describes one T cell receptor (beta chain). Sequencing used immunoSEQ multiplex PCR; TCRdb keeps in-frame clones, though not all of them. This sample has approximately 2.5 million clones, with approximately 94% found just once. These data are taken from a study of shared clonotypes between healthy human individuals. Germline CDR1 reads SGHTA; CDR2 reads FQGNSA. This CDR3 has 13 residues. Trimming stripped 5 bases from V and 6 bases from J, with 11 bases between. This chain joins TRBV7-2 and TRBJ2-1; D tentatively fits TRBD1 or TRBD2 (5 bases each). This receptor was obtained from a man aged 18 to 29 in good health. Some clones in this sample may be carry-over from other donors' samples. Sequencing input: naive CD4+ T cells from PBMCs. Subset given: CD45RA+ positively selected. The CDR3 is CASSGSGTNEQFF. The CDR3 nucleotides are TGTGCCAGCAGCGGATCAGGGACCAATGAGCAGTTCTTC. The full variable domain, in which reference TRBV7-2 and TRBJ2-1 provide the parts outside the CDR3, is GAGVSQSPSNKVTEKGKDVELRCDPISGHTALYWYRQSLGQGLEFLIYFQGNSAPDKSGLPSDRFSAERTGGSVSTLTIQRTQQEDSAVYLCASSGSGTNEQFFGPGTRLTVL.